This T cell receptor beta chain originates from a study of T cells in Graves' hyperthyroidism and ophthalmopathy. Amplification of TCR beta CDR3 regions used RNA as the template. First-round RT-PCR targeting the TCR CDR3 was performed with the HTBI primer set. TCRdb redid the calling of the multiplex PCR reads with MiXCR, one entry per CDR3 protein. This sample yields 700,000 to 850,000 distinct CDR3 sequences, of which under 45% are seen a single time; roughly 30% belongs to the top ten. Germline CDR1 SEHNR, CDR2 FQNEAQ (reference sequence). The CDR3 is 12 amino acids. Losses at the gene ends were 5 bases for V and 14 bases for J; bases not matched to a gene: 6.

The chain employs TRBV7-9 and TRBJ1-6; 7 bases match TRBD1. Sequencing used blood. The receptor was derived from a middle-aged woman with Graves' hyperthyroidism. The CDR3 DNA is TGTGCCAGCAGCCCACAGGGGAGCGCCCTCCACTTT. It codes for CASSPQGSALHF.